This T cell receptor (beta chain) was sequenced for a study of T cells in narcolepsy (dated by TCRdb to 2016 to 2019). Study-level background: The study enrolled patients with narcolepsy type 1 or type 2 (NT1, NT2) together with healthy control donors. The study sought autoreactive T cells targeting hypocretin neuron self-antigens (hypocretin, TRIB2) in narcolepsy patients, using TCR Vbeta sequencing to track clonotypes in blood and CSF.

Libraries came from the immunoSEQ multiplex PCR assay. TCRdb stores this immuneACCESS table with in-frame sequences only. Part of the clones is absent; in the studies checked, under half of the shortfall reflects unresolved V genes, and no reason is known for the rest. The sample table contains fewer than 30,000 clones; only one count was recorded for 85% of them. The ten largest clonotypes hold about 10% of the sample. For TCR Vbeta sequencing, memory CD4+ T cells were sorted ex vivo from the peripheral blood of narcolepsy patients and healthy controls. What the study reported, not specific to this receptor: Autoreactive clonotypes were reported to be detected serially in the blood of the same patients and of different patients, but not in the blood of healthy controls. Patients and controls had comparable numbers of sequenced blood memory CD4+ clonotypes, averaging about 40,000 and 30,000, respectively. No sequences matching autoreactive T cell clones were present in some of the blood memory CD4+ repertoires from patients and controls. Plots comparing CSF and blood CD4+ T cell clonotypes from the same patient highlighted HCRT-specific and TRIB2-specific autoreactive clonotypes.

Turning to this clone: The antigen it recognizes is unknown. Per-base qualities were not stored, and no clone one base away is much larger.

This clonotype was sampled from a human donor in good health. The sequenced material came from memory (CD45RA-) CD4+ T cells from blood. Interpreted using the paper, the cell subset or site label stands for: memory T cells sorted ex vivo from peripheral blood.

The CDR3 reads CASSASGGGTEAFF. In nucleotide form, the sequence is TGTGCCAGCAGTGCCTCAGGGGGTGGCACTGAAGCTTTCTTT. The V and J genes are TRBV6-5 and TRBJ1-1; TRBD1 fits 7 bases in the junction. The CDR3 runs 14 amino acids, cysteine and phenylalanine included. The retained sequence is limited to the CDR3, 42 bases, with the frame set at the first base. For CDR1 and CDR2, the germline V gene lists MNHEY and SVGAGI. Trimmed from V: 5 bases; trimmed from J: 4 bases; junction bases lacking a gene match: 7.